This T cell receptor beta chain was captured by sequencing in a study of CD8 T cells in ankylosing spondylitis. Findings and limits, study-wide: Disease-linked clones displayed a CD8+ phenotype and appeared relatively rarely in peripheral blood.

TCRdb reprocessed the 5' RACE reads with MiXCR, giving one entry per CDR3 protein. The data hold roughly 200,000 distinct CDR3 sequences, with over 10% observed a single time. Remarks on this clonotype: Its specificity is unknown.

Germline V gives CDR1 LGHNA, CDR2 YNFKEQ. There are 14 residues in the CDR3. V was cut by 0 bases and J by 7 bases, with 10 bases left in between. Sequencing input: blood, either unsorted or a sorted T cell fraction (not recorded which). This clonotype was sampled from a male donor with ankylosing spondylitis or in good health (not recorded which). J is TRBJ2-1 and V is TRBV4-2; tentative D call: TRBD2 (5 bases). CDR3 sequence reads: CASSQDPSNNEQFF. CDR3 nucleotides: TGTGCCAGCAGCCAAGATCCTAGCAATAATGAGCAGTTCTTC.